This T cell receptor (beta chain) was sequenced during a study of T cells in Graves' hyperthyroidism and ophthalmopathy. Study-level points and caveats: Within blood appeared most thyroid clonotypes that had expanded above 0.001. Through a model of 13 V-J features, ophthalmopathy was separated from stable hyperthyroidism.

The investigators amplified TCR beta CDR3 regions from RNA transcripts. The TCR CDR3 was amplified in a first-round RT-PCR using the HTBI primer set. A single record per CDR3 protein comes from TCRdb applying MiXCR to the multiplex PCR reads. The data hold fewer than 400,000 distinct CDR3 sequences, with 25% observed a single time. Absent ophthalmopathy progression within 18 months defined stable Graves' hyperthyroidism. This clonotype was counted only a few times. Its matching antigen is unknown. V lost 4 bases and J 3 bases, leaving 16 bases between the germline ends. The CDR3 is 15 amino acids. CDR1 is SGHRS and CDR2 is YFSETQ in the germline V gene.

Sequenced sample: blood. The chain is built from TRBV5-1 and TRBJ1-1; tentative D call: TRBD1 (6 bases). The clonotype originates from a middle-aged man with Graves' hyperthyroidism. This chain's CDR3 is CASSIDGGPDTEAFF. The DNA of the CDR3 is TGCGCCAGCAGCATAGACGGGGGGCCCGACACTGAAGCTTTCTTT.